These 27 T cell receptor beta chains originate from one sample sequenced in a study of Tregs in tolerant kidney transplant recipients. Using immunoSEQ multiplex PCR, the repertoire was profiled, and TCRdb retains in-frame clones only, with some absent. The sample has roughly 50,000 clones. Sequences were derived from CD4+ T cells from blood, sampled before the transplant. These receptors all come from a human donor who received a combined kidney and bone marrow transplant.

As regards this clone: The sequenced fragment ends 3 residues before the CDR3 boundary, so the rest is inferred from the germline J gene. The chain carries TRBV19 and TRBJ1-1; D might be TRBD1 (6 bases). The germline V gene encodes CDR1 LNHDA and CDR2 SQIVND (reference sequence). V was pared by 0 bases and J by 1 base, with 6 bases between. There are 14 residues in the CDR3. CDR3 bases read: TGTGCCAGTAGTATAGACAGGGGGAACACTGAA. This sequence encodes CASSIDRGNTE. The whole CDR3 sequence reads CASSIDRGNTEAFF.

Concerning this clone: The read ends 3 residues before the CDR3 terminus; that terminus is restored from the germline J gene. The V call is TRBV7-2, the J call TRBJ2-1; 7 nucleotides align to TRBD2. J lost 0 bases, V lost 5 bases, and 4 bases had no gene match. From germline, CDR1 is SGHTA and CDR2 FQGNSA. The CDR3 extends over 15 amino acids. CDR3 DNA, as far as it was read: TGTGCCAGCAGCCAAGGCGGGAGCTCCTACAATGAG. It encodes CASSQGGSSYNE. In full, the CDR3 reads CASSQGGSSYNEQFF.

CDR3 bases read: TGTGCCAGTAGGCTTGAGAGTACTAGCACAGATACG. Its translation is CASRLESTSTDT. The whole CDR3 sequence reads CASRLESTSTDTQYF. The rearrangement joins TRBV19 to TRBJ2-3; unclear D gene. The CDR3 is cut off 3 residues early in the read; its end comes from the germline J gene. In germline, CDR1 is LNHDA, CDR2 SQIVND (reference sequence). Deletions cut 6 bases from V and 0 bases from J, with 13 bases between. The CDR3 has 15 amino acids.

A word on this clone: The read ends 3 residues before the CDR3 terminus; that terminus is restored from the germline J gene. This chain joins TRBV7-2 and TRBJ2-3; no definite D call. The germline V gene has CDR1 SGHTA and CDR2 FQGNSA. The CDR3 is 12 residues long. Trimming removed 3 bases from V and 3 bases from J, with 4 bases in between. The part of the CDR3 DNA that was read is TGTGCCAGCAGCTTTCTTACAGATACG. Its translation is CASSFLTDT. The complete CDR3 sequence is CASSFLTDTQYF. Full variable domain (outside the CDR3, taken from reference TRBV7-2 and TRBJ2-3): GAGVSQSPSNKVTEKGKDVELRCDPISGHTALYWYRQSLGQGLEFLIYFQGNSAPDKSGLPSDRFSAERTGGSVSTLTIQRTQQEDSAVYLCASSFLTDTQYFGPGTRLTVL.

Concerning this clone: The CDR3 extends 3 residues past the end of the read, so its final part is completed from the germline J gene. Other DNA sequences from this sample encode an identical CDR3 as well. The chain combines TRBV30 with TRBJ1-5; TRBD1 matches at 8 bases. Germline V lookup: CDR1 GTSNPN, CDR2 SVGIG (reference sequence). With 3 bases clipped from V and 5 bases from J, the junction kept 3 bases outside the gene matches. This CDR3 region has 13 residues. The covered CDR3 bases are TGTGCCTGGAGCGACAGGGGTGATCAGCCC. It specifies CAWSDRGDQP. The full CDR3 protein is CAWSDRGDQPQHF.

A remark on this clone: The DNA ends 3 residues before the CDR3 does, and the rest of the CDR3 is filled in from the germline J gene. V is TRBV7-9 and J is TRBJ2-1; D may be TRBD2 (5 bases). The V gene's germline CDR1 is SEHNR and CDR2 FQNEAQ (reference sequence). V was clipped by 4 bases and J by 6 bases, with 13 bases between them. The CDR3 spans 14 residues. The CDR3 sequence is CASSSLASFNEQFF. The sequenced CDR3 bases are TGTGCCAGCAGCTCCTTGGCTAGCTTCAATGAG.

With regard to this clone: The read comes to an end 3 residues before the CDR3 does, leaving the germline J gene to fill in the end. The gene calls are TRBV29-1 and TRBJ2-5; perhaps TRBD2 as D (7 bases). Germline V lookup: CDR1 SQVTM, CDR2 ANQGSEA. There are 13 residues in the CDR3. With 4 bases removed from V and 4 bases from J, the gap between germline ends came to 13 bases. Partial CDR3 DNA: TGCAGCGTTGGTCAGGGGAGGGGAGAGACC. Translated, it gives CSVGQGRGET. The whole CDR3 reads CSVGQGRGETQYF.

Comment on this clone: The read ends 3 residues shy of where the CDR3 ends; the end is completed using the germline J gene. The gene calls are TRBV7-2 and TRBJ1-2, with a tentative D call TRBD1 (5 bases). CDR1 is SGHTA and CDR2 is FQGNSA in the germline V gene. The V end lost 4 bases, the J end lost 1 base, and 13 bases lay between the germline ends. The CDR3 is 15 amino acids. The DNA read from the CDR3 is TGTGCCAGCAGCTCCCAGGGTGGGAATAACTATGGC. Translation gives CASSSQGGNNYG. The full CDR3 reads CASSSQGGNNYGYTF.

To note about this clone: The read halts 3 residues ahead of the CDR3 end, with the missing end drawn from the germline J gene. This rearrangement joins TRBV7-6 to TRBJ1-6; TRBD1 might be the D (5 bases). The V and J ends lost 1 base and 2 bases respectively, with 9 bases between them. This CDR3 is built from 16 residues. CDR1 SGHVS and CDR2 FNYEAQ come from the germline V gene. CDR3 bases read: TGTGCCAGCAGCTTAGATCCAGGGCCCTATAATTCACCC. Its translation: CASSLDPGPYNSP. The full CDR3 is CASSLDPGPYNSPLHF. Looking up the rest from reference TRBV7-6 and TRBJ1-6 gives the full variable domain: GAGVSQSPRYKVTKRGQDVALRCDPISGHVSLYWYRQALGQGPEFLTYFNYEAQQDKSGLPNDRFSAERPEGSISTLTIQRTEQRDSAMYRCASSLDPGPYNSPLHFGNGTRLTVT.

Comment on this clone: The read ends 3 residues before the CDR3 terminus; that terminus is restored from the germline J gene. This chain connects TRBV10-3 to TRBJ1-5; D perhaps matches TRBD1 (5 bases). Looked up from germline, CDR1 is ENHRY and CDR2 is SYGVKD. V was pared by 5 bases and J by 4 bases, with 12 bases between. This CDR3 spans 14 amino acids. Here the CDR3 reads CAISQGPGNQPQHF. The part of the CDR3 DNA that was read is TGTGCCATCAGTCAGGGCCCGGGAAATCAGCCC.

Here the CDR3 reads CAWSDSLAGGETQYF. CDR3 DNA (partial): TGTGCCTGGAGTGATTCACTAGCGGGAGGGGAGACC. This rearrangement joins TRBV30 to TRBJ2-5; 13 bases are a match to TRBD2. From the germline J gene comes the end of the CDR3, since the read stops 3 residues before it. Per germline, CDR1 GTSNPN and CDR2 SVGIG (reference sequence). The junction had 4 bases not matched to a gene; V was cut back by 1 base and J by 5 bases. The CDR3 totals 15 residues.

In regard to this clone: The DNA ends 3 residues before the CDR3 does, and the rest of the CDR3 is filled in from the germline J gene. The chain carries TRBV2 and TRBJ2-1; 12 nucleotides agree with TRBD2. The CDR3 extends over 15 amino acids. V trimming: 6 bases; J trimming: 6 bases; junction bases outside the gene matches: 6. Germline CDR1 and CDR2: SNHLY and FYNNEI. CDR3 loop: CASSVTSGGINEQFF. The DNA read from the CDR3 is TGTGCCAGCAGCGTTACTAGCGGGGGGATCAATGAG.

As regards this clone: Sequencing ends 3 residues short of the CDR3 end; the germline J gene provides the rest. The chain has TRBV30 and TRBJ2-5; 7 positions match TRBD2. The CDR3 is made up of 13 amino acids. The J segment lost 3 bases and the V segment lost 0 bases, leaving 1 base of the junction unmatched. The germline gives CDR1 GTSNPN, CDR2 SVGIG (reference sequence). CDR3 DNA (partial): TGTGCCTGGAGTGTAGGACTAGAAGAGACC. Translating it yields CAWSVGLEET. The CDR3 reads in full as CAWSVGLEETQYF.

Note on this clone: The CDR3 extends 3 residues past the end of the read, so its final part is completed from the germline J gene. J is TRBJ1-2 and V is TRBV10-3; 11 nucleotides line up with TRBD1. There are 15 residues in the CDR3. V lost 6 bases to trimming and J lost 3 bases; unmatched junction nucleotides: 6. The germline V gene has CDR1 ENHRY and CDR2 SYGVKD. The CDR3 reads CAIRARTGGDYGYTF. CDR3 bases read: TGTGCCATCAGAGCCAGGACAGGGGGCGACTATGGC.

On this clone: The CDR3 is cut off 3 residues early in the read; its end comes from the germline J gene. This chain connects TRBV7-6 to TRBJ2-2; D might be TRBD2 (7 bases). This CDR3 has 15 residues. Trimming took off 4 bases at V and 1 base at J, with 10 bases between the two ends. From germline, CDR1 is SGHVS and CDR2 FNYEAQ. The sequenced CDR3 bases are TGTGCCAGCAGCTCAAGGGGGGGGAACACCGGGGAG. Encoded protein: CASSSRGGNTGE. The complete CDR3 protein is CASSSRGGNTGELFF.

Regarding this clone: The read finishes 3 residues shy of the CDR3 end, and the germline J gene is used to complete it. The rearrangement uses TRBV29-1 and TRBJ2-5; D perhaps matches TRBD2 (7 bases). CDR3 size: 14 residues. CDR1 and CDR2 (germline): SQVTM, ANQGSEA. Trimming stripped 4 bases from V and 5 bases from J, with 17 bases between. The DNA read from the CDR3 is TGCAGCGTTGCCGAGGGGGGGGCAAGGGAGACC. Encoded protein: CSVAEGGARET. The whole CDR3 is CSVAEGGARETQYF. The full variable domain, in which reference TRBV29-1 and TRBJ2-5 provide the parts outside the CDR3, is SAVISQKPSRDICQRGTSLTIQCQVDSQVTMMFWYRQQPGQSLTLIATANQGSEATYESGFVIDKFPISRPNLTFSTLTVSNMSPEDSSIYLCSVAEGGARETQYFGPGTRLLVL.

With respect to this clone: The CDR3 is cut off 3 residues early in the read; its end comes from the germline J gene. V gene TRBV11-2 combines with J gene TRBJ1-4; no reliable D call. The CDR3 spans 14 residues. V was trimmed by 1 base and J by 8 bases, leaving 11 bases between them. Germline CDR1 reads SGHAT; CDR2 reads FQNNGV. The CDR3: CASSLARKSEKLFF. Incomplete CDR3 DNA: TGTGCCAGCAGCTTAGCGAGAAAAAGCGAAAAA.

The sequenced part of the CDR3 DNA is TGTGCCAGCAGCCACGCTTTGCGCGACACAGATACG. Translated: CASSHALRDTDT. The CDR3 reads in full as CASSHALRDTDTQYF. The genes are TRBV11-2 and TRBJ2-3; D is unresolved. The read ends 3 residues before the CDR3 terminus; that terminus is restored from the germline J gene. The CDR3 totals 15 residues. The ends were cut back, 5 bases at V and 2 bases at J, with 14 bases in the middle. The germline gives CDR1 SGHAT, CDR2 FQNNGV.

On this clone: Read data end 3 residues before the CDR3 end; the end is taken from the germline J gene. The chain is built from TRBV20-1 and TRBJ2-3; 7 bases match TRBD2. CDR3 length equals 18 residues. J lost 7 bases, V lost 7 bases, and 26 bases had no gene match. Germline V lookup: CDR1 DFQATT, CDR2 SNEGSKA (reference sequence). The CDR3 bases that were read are TGCAGTGGGAGTCCGGACCCCGGGACTACCAGCACAGTGAATACG. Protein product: CSGSPDPGTTSTVNT. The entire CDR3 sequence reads CSGSPDPGTTSTVNTQYF.

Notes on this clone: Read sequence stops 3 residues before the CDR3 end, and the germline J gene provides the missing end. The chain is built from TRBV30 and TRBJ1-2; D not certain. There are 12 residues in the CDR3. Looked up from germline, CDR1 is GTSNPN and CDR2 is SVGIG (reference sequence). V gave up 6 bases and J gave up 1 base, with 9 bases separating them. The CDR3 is CACYRGNYGYTF. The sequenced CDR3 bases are TGTGCCTGCTACCGTGGTAACTATGGC.

The CDR3 bases that were read are TGTGCCTGGAGTGTACGGGAAGAGACC. This encodes CAWSVREET. The whole CDR3 is CAWSVREETQYF. The V and J genes are TRBV30 and TRBJ2-5; D is ambiguous. The read comes to an end 3 residues before the CDR3 does, leaving the germline J gene to fill in the end. This CDR3 has 12 residues. The germline V gene encodes CDR1 GTSNPN and CDR2 SVGIG (reference sequence). V was trimmed by 0 bases and J by 3 bases, leaving 5 bases between them. Full variable domain (rest looked up from reference TRBV30 and TRBJ2-5): SQTIHQWPATLVQPVGSPLSLECTVEGTSNPNLYWYRQAAGRGLQLLFYSVGIGQISSEVPQNLSASRPQDRQFILSSKKLLLSDSGFYLCAWSVREETQYFGPGTRLLVL.

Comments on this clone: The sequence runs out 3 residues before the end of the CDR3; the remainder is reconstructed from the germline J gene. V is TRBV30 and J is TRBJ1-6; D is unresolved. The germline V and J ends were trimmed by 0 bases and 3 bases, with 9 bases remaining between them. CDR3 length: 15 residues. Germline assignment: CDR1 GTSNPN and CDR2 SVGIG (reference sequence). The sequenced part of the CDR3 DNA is TGTGCCTGGAGTGTTCGGGTGGACTATAATTCACCC. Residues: CAWSVRVDYNSP. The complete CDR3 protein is CAWSVRVDYNSPLHF. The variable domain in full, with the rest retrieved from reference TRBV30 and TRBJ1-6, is SQTIHQWPATLVQPVGSPLSLECTVEGTSNPNLYWYRQAAGRGLQLLFYSVGIGQISSEVPQNLSASRPQDRQFILSSKKLLLSDSGFYLCAWSVRVDYNSPLHFGNGTRLTVT.

The CDR3 reads CASSSLAGGSYEQYF. The covered CDR3 bases are TGTGCCAGCAGCTCCTTAGCGGGGGGGTCCTACGAG. The chain couples TRBV7-9 to TRBJ2-7; TRBD2 matches at 11 bases. The read finishes 3 residues shy of the CDR3 end, and the germline J gene is used to complete it. CDR1 is SEHNR, CDR2 FQNEAQ, per germline (reference sequence). The CDR3 has 15 amino acids. With V trimmed by 4 bases and J by 1 base, 3 bases remained unmatched.

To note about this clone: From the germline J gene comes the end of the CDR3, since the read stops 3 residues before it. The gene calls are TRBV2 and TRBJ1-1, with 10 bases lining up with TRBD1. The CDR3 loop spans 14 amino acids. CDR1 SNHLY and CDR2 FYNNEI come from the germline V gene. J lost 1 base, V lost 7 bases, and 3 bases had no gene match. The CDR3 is CASKGQGSNTEAFF. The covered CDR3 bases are TGTGCCAGCAAGGGACAGGGGTCGAACACTGAA. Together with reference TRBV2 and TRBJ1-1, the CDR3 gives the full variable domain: EPEVTQTPSHQVTQMGQEVILRCVPISNHLYFYWYRQILGQKVEFLVSFYNNEISEKSEIFDDQFSVERPDGSNFTLKIRSTKLEDSAMYFCASKGQGSNTEAFFGQGTRLTVV.

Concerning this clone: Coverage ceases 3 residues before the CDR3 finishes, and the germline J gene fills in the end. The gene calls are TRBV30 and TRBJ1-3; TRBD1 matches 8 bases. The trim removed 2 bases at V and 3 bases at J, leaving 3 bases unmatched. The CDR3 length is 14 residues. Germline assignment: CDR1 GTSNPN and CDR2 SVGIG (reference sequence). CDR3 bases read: TGTGCCTGGAGTACAGGGGGAGGTGGAAACACC. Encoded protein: CAWSTGGGGNT. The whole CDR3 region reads CAWSTGGGGNTIYF.

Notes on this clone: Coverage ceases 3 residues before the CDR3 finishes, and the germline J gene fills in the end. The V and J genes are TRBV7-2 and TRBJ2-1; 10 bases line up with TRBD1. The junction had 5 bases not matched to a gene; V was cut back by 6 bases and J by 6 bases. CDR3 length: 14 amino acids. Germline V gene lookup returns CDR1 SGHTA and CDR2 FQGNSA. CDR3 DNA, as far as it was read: TGTGCCAGCAGACGACAGGGGGCTGGCAATGAG. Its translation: CASRRQGAGNE. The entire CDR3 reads CASRRQGAGNEQFF.

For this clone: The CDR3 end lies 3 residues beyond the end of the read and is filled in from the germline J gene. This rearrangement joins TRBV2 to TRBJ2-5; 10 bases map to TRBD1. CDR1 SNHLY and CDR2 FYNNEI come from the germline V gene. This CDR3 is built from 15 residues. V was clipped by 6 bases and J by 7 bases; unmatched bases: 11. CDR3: CASSQEGQGQVTQYF. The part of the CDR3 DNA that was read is TGTGCCAGCAGCCAAGAGGGACAGGGGCAGGTGACC.